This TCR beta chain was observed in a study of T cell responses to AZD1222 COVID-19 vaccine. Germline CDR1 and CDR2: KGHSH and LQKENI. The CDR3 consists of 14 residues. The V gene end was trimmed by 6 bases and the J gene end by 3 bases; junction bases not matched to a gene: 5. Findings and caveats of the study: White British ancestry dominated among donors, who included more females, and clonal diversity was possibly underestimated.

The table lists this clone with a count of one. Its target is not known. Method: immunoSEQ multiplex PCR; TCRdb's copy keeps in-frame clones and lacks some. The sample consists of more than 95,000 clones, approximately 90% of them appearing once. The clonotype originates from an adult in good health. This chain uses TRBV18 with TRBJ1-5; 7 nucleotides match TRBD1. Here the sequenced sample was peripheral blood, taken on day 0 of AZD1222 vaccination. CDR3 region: CASSPGTDNQPQHF. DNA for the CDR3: TGTGCCAGCTCCCCCGGGACAGACAATCAGCCCCAGCATTTT.